What follows are 27 T cell receptor beta chains derived from one specimen sequenced in a study of OX40 agonist ivuxolimab in advanced cancers. Libraries were prepared by immunoSEQ multiplex PCR; TCRdb keeps only in-frame clonotypes and omits some of them. Found here are under 95,000 clones, 93% of them singletons; the top ten hold around 6%. The sequencing here drew on CD4+ or CD8+ T cells sorted from blood, taken in a trial of the OX40 agonist ivuxolimab. Receptors were obtained from an adult with an advanced solid tumor such as melanoma, head and neck, liver or kidney cancer.

CDR3 coding DNA: TGTGCCAGCAGCCAGGCCAGGGGGAAGGATGAGCAGTTCTTC. It specifies CASSQARGKDEQFF. The chain recombines TRBV9 with TRBJ2-1, with 7 bases identical to TRBD1. CDR3 length equals 14 residues. From germline, CDR1 is SGDLS and CDR2 YYNGEE. The V gene end was trimmed by 4 bases and the J gene end by 8 bases; junction bases not matched to a gene: 9.

The rearrangement uses TRBV29-1 and TRBJ2-5; 10 positions match TRBD1. Germline CDR1 SQVTM, CDR2 ANQGSEA. The V and J ends lost 5 bases and 4 bases, in that order; junction bases with no gene match: 7. CDR3 length: 14 amino acids. The DNA of the CDR3 is TGCAGCGTTCCGGGACAGGGGTTGGGAGAGACCCAGTACTTC. Protein sequence: CSVPGQGLGETQYF.

The gene calls are TRBV4-1 and TRBJ2-1; D is perhaps TRBD2 (6 bases). The CDR3 contains 11 residues. The V and J ends lost 4 bases and 9 bases respectively, with 7 bases between them. Germline V gene lookup returns CDR1 MGHRA and CDR2 YSYEKL. The CDR3 protein is CASSPGGEQFF. In DNA form, the CDR3 reads TGCGCCAGCAGCCCCGGGGGTGAGCAGTTCTTC.

This clone was seen a single time. The chain links TRBV2 to TRBJ1-3; D perhaps matches TRBD1 (5 bases). Deletions cut 2 bases from V and 1 base from J, with 9 bases between. There are 15 residues in the CDR3. Per germline, CDR1 SNHLY and CDR2 FYNNEI. The DNA of the CDR3 is TGTGCCAGCAGTGAATCCGCAGGGTCTGGAAACACCATATATTTT. Its translation: CASSESAGSGNTIYF.

The CDR3 DNA reads TGTGCCAGCAGTTTATTTCTCGACGGGAACACTGAAGCTTTCTTT. Translation: CASSLFLDGNTEAFF. The chain uses TRBV28 and TRBJ1-1, with D unresolved. Trimming took off 1 base at V and 1 base at J, with 10 bases between the two ends. The CDR3 runs to 15 residues. Germline V gene data show CDR1 as MDHEN and CDR2 as SYDVKM.

The chain couples TRBV5-5 to TRBJ2-7; weak D call: TRBD2 (6 bases). This CDR3 is built from 15 residues. Germline V lookup: CDR1 SGHKS, CDR2 YYEKEE (reference sequence). Trimming shortened V by 0 bases and J by 3 bases, and 13 bases separated the two germline ends. The CDR3 loop reads CASSLAGGRGYEQYF. The CDR3 DNA sequence: TGTGCCAGCAGCTTGGCCGGCGGGCGGGGCTACGAGCAGTACTTC. Combining the CDR3 with reference TRBV5-5 and TRBJ2-7 gives the whole variable domain DAGVTQSPTHLIKTRGQQVTLRCSPISGHKSVSWYQQVLGQGPQFIFQYYEKEERGRGNFPDRFSARQFPNYSSELNVNALLLGDSALYLCASSLAGGRGYEQYFGPGTRLTVT.

V gene TRBV6-1 combines with J gene TRBJ1-1; D unresolved. CDR1 is MNHNS and CDR2 is SASEGT in the germline V gene. The V gene lost 4 bases and the J gene lost 2 bases, with 8 bases spanning the gap. This CDR3 is built from 13 residues. The CDR3 reads CASSADLNTEAFF. CDR3 nucleotides: TGTGCCAGCAGTGCAGATTTAAACACTGAAGCTTTCTTT.

V and J are TRBV4-3 and TRBJ2-2, with D possibly matching TRBD1 (6 bases). The CDR3 loop spans 15 amino acids. The V end was cut by 0 bases, the J end by 9 bases, with 14 bases between. Germline V gene sequence: CDR1 LGHNA, CDR2 YSLEER. The CDR3 nucleotides are TGCGCCAGCAGCCAAGAGCAGGGGCTACACCGGGAGCTGTTTTTT. Protein: CASSQEQGLHRELFF.

This clone was found once. The chain links TRBV11-2 to TRBJ2-1; D could derive from TRBD1 or TRBD2 (5 bases each). V lost 4 bases, J lost 4 bases, and 17 bases lay in between. CDR1 is SGHAT, CDR2 FQNNGV, per germline. The CDR3 extends over 16 amino acids. This chain's CDR3 is CASSSAPLDRYNEQFF. CDR3 nucleotide sequence: TGTGCCAGCAGCTCCGCACCACTAGACAGATACAATGAGCAGTTCTTC.

The J gene is TRBJ2-1, the V gene TRBV9, with 10 bases identical to TRBD1. This CDR3 is built from 15 residues. After removal of 5 bases from V and 1 base from J, the junction contained 3 bases not matched to a gene. Germline-derived CDR1 and CDR2 are SGDLS and YYNGEE. The CDR3 coding sequence is TGTGCCAGCAGACCGGGACAGGGGTCCTACAATGAGCAGTTCTTC. Its protein product is CASRPGQGSYNEQFF.

The gene calls are TRBV5-5 and TRBJ2-7; 8 bases line up with TRBD1. With 4 bases clipped from V and 2 bases from J, the junction kept 5 bases outside the gene matches. The CDR3 runs to 14 residues. CDR1 is SGHKS and CDR2 is YYEKEE in the germline V gene (reference sequence). CDR3 bases: TGTGCCAGCAGCCAGCGGACAGGGACCTACGAGCAGTACTTC. Its translation: CASSQRTGTYEQYF. Full variable domain (rest looked up from reference TRBV5-5 and TRBJ2-7): DAGVTQSPTHLIKTRGQQVTLRCSPISGHKSVSWYQQVLGQGPQFIFQYYEKEERGRGNFPDRFSARQFPNYSSELNVNALLLGDSALYLCASSQRTGTYEQYFGPGTRLTVT.

The J gene is TRBJ2-1, the V gene TRBV7-3; weak D call: TRBD1 (5 bases). The CDR3 has 13 residues. In germline, CDR1 is SGHTA, CDR2 FQGTGA. Trimming cost V 4 bases and J 4 bases, with 8 bases left between them. CDR3 region: CASSSAGYNEQFF. CDR3 nucleotide sequence: TGTGCCAGCAGCTCGGCAGGGTACAATGAGCAGTTCTTC.

The rearrangement uses TRBV7-9 and TRBJ2-3; possible D gene TRBD1, 6 bases. V lost 1 base and J lost 0, with 14 bases in between. From germline, CDR1 is SEHNR and CDR2 FQNEAQ (reference sequence). The CDR3 loop spans 17 amino acids. CDR3 sequence (DNA): TGTGCCAGCAGCTTAGGATCGAGGGACATCAGCACAGATACGCAGTATTTT. It codes for CASSLGSRDISTDTQYF.

This chain joins TRBV27 and TRBJ2-3; 10 bases line up with TRBD1. Germline trimming cut 2 bases from V and 6 bases from J; bases unmatched to any gene: 5. The CDR3 contains 15 residues. Germline V gene lookup returns CDR1 MNHEY and CDR2 SMNVEV (reference sequence). CDR3 coding DNA: TGTGCCAGCAGTTTAAGGGACAGGGGCATCGATACGCAGTATTTT. Its translation: CASSLRDRGIDTQYF.

The V and J genes are TRBV28 and TRBJ2-3; no clear D. The V and J ends lost 3 bases and 0 bases respectively, with 7 bases between them. The CDR3 runs 14 residues. Germline-derived CDR1 and CDR2 are MDHEN and SYDVKM. The CDR3 protein is CASSFVISTDTQYF. The DNA for the CDR3 is TGTGCCAGCAGTTTTGTCATAAGCACAGATACGCAGTATTTT.

This CDR3 is CASGLGGTALEAFF. As DNA, the CDR3 is TGTGCTAGTGGTTTGGGGGGGACAGCACTAGAAGCTTTCTTT. The rearrangement uses TRBV12-5 and TRBJ1-1; 7 bases map to TRBD1. CDR3 length equals 14 residues. J was trimmed by 8 bases and V by 1 base; bases with no gene match: 7. Germline V lookup: CDR1 LGHNT, CDR2 FRNRAP.

The rearrangement uses TRBV11-2 and TRBJ1-1; no definite D call. Between the trimmed V and J ends, which lost 5 bases and 4 bases, there was a span of 11 bases. This CDR3 comprises 13 residues. Germline V gene sequence: CDR1 SGHAT, CDR2 FQNNGV. Written as DNA, the CDR3 is TGTGCCAGCAGCCTCGGGATGGGCACTGAAGCTTTCTTT. Protein: CASSLGMGTEAFF. The full variable domain, with the rest looked up from reference TRBV11-2 and TRBJ1-1, is EAGVAQSPRYKIIEKRQSVAFWCNPISGHATLYWYQQILGQGPKLLIQFQNNGVVDDSQLPKDRFSAERLKGVDSTLKIQPAKLEDSAVYLCASSLGMGTEAFFGQGTRLTVV.

As to this clone: At the DNA level, this CDR3 is encoded by other sequences in the same sample as well. The chain employs TRBV5-6 and TRBJ2-2; D gene uncertain. Germline-derived CDR1 and CDR2 are SGHDT and YYEEEE. V gave up 4 bases and J gave up 7 bases, with 8 bases separating them. The CDR3 loop spans 12 amino acids. CDR3 DNA: TGTGCCAGCAGCCTAGGTAGCGGGGAGCTGTTTTTT. The encoded protein is CASSLGSGELFF.

The chain employs TRBV6-5 and TRBJ2-2; D not certain. V lost 0 bases to trimming and J lost 6 bases, with 5 bases between them. This CDR3 has 13 residues. Germline V gene lookup returns CDR1 MNHEY and CDR2 SVGAGI. Written as DNA, the CDR3 is TGTGCCAGCAGTTACTCAGGCCCCGGGGAGCTGTTTTTT. This encodes CASSYSGPGELFF.

This chain connects TRBV29-1 to TRBJ2-5; possible D gene TRBD1, 6 bases. The germline V and J ends were trimmed by 0 bases and 3 bases, with 14 bases remaining between them. The germline V gene encodes CDR1 SQVTM and CDR2 ANQGSEA. The CDR3 length is 15 residues. As DNA, the CDR3 is TGCAGCGTTGAAGACCCAGACAGGTCTGAAGAGACCCAGTACTTC. Its protein product is CSVEDPDRSEETQYF.

The chain combines TRBV5-1 with TRBJ2-2; D gene unclear. The CDR3 contains 12 residues. CDR1 and CDR2 from the germline V gene are SGHRS and YFSETQ. Trimming cost V 7 bases and J 8 bases, with 12 bases left between them. Written as DNA, the CDR3 is TGCGCCAGCTCATCAGGTCTAGGGGAGCTGTTTTTT. It translates to CASSSGLGELFF.

The rearrangement uses TRBV7-9 and TRBJ2-1, with D possibly matching TRBD1 (7 bases). V lost 7 bases to trimming and J lost 6 bases, with 10 bases between them. The CDR3 loop spans 12 amino acids. Germline CDR1 and CDR2: SEHNR and FQNEAQ (reference sequence). The CDR3: CASTQGGNEQFF. DNA of the CDR3: TGTGCCAGCACCCAGGGGGGCAATGAGCAGTTCTTC.

The chain employs TRBV5-6 and TRBJ2-3; tentatively, D is TRBD2 (6 bases). V lost 5 bases and J 5 bases, leaving 6 bases between the germline ends. The germline V gene encodes CDR1 SGHDT and CDR2 YYEEEE. The CDR3 is 11 residues long. The CDR3 region has the DNA TGTGCCAGCAGTAGCGGAGATACGCAGTATTTT. Encoded protein: CASSSGDTQYF.

The V and J genes are TRBV13 and TRBJ2-3; TRBD2 matches at 8 bases. V lost 0 bases and J lost 5; bases outside the gene matches: 4. The CDR3 is 15 amino acids. From germline, CDR1 is PRHDT and CDR2 FYEKMQ (reference sequence). CDR3 amino acids: CASSLGGRGKDTQYF. The CDR3 coding sequence is TGTGCCAGCAGCTTAGGCGGGAGGGGGAAAGATACGCAGTATTTT.

This clone is a singleton in its sample. The V gene is TRBV6-6, the J gene TRBJ2-3, with D unresolved. Germline V gives CDR1 MNHNY, CDR2 SVGAGI (reference sequence). V lost 6 bases and J lost 4, with 5 bases in between. This CDR3 has 11 residues. The CDR3 DNA reads TGTGCCAGCAGGGATGCAGATACGCAGTATTTT. Protein product: CASRDADTQYF.

The chain has TRBV4-1 and TRBJ1-3; D is possibly TRBD1 (5 bases). Germline assignment: CDR1 MGHRA and CDR2 YSYEKL. The length of the CDR3 is 15 residues. The ends were cut back, 0 bases at V and 1 base at J, with 7 bases in the middle. The CDR3 region is CASSQEGGSGNTIYF. In DNA form, the CDR3 reads TGCGCCAGCAGCCAAGAGGGGGGGTCTGGAAACACCATATATTTT.

This clone was recorded once. The chain employs TRBV6-1 and TRBJ1-2; the D is unclear. CDR3 length: 11 residues. The germline gives CDR1 MNHNS, CDR2 SASEGT. The ends were cut back, 7 bases at V and 4 bases at J, with 7 bases in the middle. CDR3: CASIVSYGYTF. CDR3 DNA: TGTGCCAGCATAGTGAGCTATGGCTACACCTTC.